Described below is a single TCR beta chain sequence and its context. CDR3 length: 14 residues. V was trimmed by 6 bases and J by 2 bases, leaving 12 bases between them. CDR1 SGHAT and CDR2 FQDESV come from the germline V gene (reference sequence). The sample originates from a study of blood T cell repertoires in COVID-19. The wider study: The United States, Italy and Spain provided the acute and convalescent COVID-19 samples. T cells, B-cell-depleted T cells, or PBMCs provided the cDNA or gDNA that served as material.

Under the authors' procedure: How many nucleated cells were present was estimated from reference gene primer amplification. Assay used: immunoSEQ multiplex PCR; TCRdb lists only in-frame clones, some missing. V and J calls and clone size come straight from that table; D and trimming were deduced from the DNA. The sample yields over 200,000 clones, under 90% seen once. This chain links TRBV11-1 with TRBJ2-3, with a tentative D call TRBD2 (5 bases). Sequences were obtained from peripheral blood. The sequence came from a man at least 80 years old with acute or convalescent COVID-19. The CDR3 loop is CASSSSGYTDTQYF. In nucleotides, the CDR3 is TGTGCCAGCAGTTCCAGCGGTTACACAGATACGCAGTATTTT.